The entry that follows covers one T cell receptor beta chain sequence. Replicate sorted-subset PCRs were loaded with roughly 200 ng DNA, 31,000 or so T cell genomes. Generated by immunoSEQ multiplex PCR, the TCRdb table keeps only in-frame clones and is missing some. The sample yields about 2 million clones, 90% to 95% seen once. The CDR3 covers 14 residues. V lost 8 bases, J lost 0 bases, and 11 bases lay in between. Germline CDR1 reads MNHNS; CDR2 reads SASEGT. The donor population consisted of healthy HIV-negative adults with no recent acute infections or vaccinations. The sample comes from a study of shared clonotypes between healthy human individuals. Looking at the study overall: CD4 naive and memory got three plates each, CD8 naive two, CD8 memory one.

The specimen sequenced was naive CD4+ T cells sorted from blood. Subset defined: CD45RA+ positively selected. The clonotype was recovered from a young man in good health. The V and J genes are TRBV6-1 and TRBJ1-5, with D uncertain. The CDR3 DNA sequence: TGTGCCAGCGCTTCAGACGGTAGCAATCAGCCCCAGCATTTT. This gives the protein CASASDGSNQPQHF.